This TCR beta chain was retrieved from a study of control samples from healthy donors and cancer patients. The protocol was immunoSEQ multiplex PCR, while the TCRdb copy is restricted to in-frame clones and leaves out a portion. The table lists about 86,000 clones, 85% to 90% of them singletons. With regard to this clone: One end of the junction does not line up with germline, which may come from a read error.

CDR1 is LGHDT and CDR2 is YNNKEL in the germline V gene (reference sequence). The CDR3 has 14 amino acids. This clonotype was obtained from a woman in her fifties or sixties with colorectal cancer. The source material was PBMCs. The chain couples TRBV3-1 (or the pseudogene TRBV3-2) to TRBJ2-5; D possibly corresponds to TRBD1 (6 bases). As DNA, the CDR3 is TGTGCCAGCAGCCAAAGGACAGAACAAGAGGCCCAGTACTTC. Translating gives CASSQRTEQEAQYF.